Ten or more counts support the clone carrying this TCR beta chain. Its cognate antigen is unknown. The data stem from a study of neurological immune-mediated disorders. The method for making cDNA was 5'RACE, and it used 10-nucleotide random UMIs. TCRdb re-called the 5' RACE reads with MiXCR, one entry per CDR3 protein. The table lists about 49,000 distinct CDR3 sequences, roughly 8% of them singletons. The CDR3 consists of 15 residues. The ends lost 1 base at V and 7 bases at J; junction bases unmatched: 7. Overall study results and limits: In HTLV-1-associated myelopathy, TCR clonal expansion was greatest, and in multiple sclerosis it was least, below healthy controls.

Time point: longitudinal time-point 3. Sample: PBMCs. The TCR originated in a woman aged 40 to 55 in good health. This rearrangement joins TRBV12-3 or TRBV12-4 to TRBJ2-1; the match to TRBD1 covers 7 bases. The CDR3 bases are TGTGCCAGCAGTTTAGGAGGGGGCGTGGGGAATGAGCAGTTCTTC. Its translation: CASSLGGGVGNEQFF.